The clone carrying this TCR beta chain was detected many times. This sample's time point: newly diagnosed GD, antithyroid drugs for less than 3 months. Scientists built the TCR library using RNA that was extracted from PBMCs. The sample comes from a study of regulatory T cells in long-lasting Graves disease. Across the whole study: Patients with new Graves' disease had used antithyroid drugs below 3 months.

Arm-PCR of CDR3 regions and iRepertoire HTBI primers were the basis on which TCR beta libraries were built. MiXCR was run by TCRdb on the multiplex PCR reads, yielding one entry per CDR3 protein. The sample lists a few hundred thousand distinct CDR3 sequences; approximately 12% were seen once. V shed 8 bases and J 7 bases; nucleotides not matched to a gene: 13. The CDR3 has 16 amino acids. Germline V lookup: CDR1 SGHVS, CDR2 FQNEAQ. These data are also associated with another study on T cells in Graves' hyperthyroidism and ophthalmopathy. That paper notes: Any patient presenting with uncontrolled infection, other autoimmune disease, pregnancy or lactation was left out.

The TCR originated in a young woman with Graves disease. The genes are TRBV7-8 and TRBJ1-4, with TRBD1 matching 10 bases. The sample here was peripheral blood mononuclear cells (PBMCs), taken at new diagnosis, from a patient treated with antithyroid drugs. The CDR3 nucleotides read TGTGCCAGCCGGGACAGGGGTTATTATCGAGGTGAAAAACTGTTTTTT. Encoded protein: CASRDRGYYRGEKLFF.